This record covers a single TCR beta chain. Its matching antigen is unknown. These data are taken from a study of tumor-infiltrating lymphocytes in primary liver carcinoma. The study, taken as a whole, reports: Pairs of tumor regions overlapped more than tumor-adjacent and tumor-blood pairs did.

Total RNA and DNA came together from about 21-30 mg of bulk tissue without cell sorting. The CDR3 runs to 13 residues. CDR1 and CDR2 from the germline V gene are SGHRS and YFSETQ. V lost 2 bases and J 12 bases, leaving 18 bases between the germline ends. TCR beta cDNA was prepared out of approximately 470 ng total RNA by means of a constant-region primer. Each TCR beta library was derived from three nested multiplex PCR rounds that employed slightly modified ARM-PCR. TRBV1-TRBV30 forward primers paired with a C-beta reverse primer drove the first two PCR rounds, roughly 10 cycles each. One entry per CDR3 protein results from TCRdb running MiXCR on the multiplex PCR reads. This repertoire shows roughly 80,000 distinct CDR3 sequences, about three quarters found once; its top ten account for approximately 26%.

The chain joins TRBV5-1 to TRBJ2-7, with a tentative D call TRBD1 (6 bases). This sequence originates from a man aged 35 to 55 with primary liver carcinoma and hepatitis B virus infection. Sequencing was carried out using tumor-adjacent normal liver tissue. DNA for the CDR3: TGCGCCAGCAGCTTTGGCAGGGGCTACAAGCGGTACTTC. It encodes CASSFGRGYKRYF.